This T cell receptor (beta chain) was captured in a study of beta chain features in type 1 diabetes (dated by TCRdb to the late 2010s). Regarding the complete study: Patients and healthy donors did not differ in mean age, gender distribution, total cell number or subset yield. Regulatory and stem cell-like memory subsets were isolated from only 8 patients and roughly 8 healthy donors, whereas naive and central memory subsets came from all 30 or so donors. A total of roughly 100 million sorted cells were examined across all samples, and a strong correlation was observed between cell number per subset and RNA yield. The study compared the TCRB repertoires of sorted circulating CD4+ T cell subsets in recently diagnosed type 1 diabetes patients with those in matched healthy donors.

All of the isolated RNA was reverse transcribed with the High Capacity cDNA Reverse Transcription Kit, so expressed TCRB transcripts were sequenced. Naive, central memory and regulatory T cell samples underwent deep immunoSEQ sequencing, averaging about 3.57 million total reads per sample. Sorted cells were lysed in RLT buffer, and RNA was extracted using DNase-treated RNeasy Micro or Mini kits according to cell number. To prevent cross-contamination, each cell subset was processed individually, whereas patient and healthy donor samples were processed jointly. Using the immunoSEQ multiplex PCR, TCRB sequences were amplified from cDNA into 87-bp fragments spanning the CDR3 region. Amplicons were sequenced on the Illumina HiSeq platform. Per the original workflow: Synthetic template baselines were used to correct PCR bias computationally, reads within Hamming distance 2 were collapsed, and singletons that could not be merged were discarded. Reads were aligned to IMGT to assign V, D and J genes, CDR3 length, and insertions or deletions at six rearrangement sites. Within each subset, clonotype counts were normalized to the number of sorted cells before true diversity and Gini coefficients were calculated with the tcR R package. The overlap coefficient, calculated on TCRB nucleotide sequences, was used to measure repertoire sharing. As a proxy for the pre-selection repertoire, out-of-frame TCRB sequences from naive cells were analyzed. TCRdb stores this immuneACCESS table with in-frame sequences only. Part of the clones is absent; in the studies checked, under half of the shortfall reflects unresolved V genes, and no reason is known for the rest. V and J calls and clone size follow that table, whereas D and trimming were derived from the DNA. The table for this sample lists roughly 450,000 clones; 9.5% to 12% of them were counted only once. The ten top clones hold approximately 0.05% of the sample.

The paper as a whole reports these results and caveats: Shorter templates might be favored by PCR, yet because patient and control samples were amplified and corrected together, any such skew would affect both groups equally. Naive, central memory and regulatory TCRB repertoires appeared to be more similar among patients than among healthy donors. At VDJ recombination sites, patients with type 1 diabetes made fewer insertions and deleted more nucleotides, a pattern implying thymic rearrangement abnormalities. Because cDNA rather than genomic DNA was sequenced, highly expressing activated cells could have been over-represented, although no difference in activation and CD3 levels was found between groups. A moderate but significant shortening of TCRB CDR3 length was observed in type 1 diabetes patients in all four CD4+ subsets. Because small numbers of individuals were included in the HLA sub-analyses, any influence of HLA type on TCRB rearrangement was left unresolved.

A single peripheral blood draw of approximately 100 mL on average was collected from each donor into heparinised tubes. A BD FACSAria II and a panel including CD45RO, CCR7, CD25, CD127, CD95 and CD27 were used to sort naive, central memory, regulatory and stem cell-like memory CD4+ T cells. Purity was above 95% for every sorted population. Right away, PBMCs were isolated by Lymphoprep density gradient centrifugation and were stained directly, with no culture step. So that batch effects would be minimized, each experiment stained and sorted samples in pairs, pairing one healthy donor with one patient. As concerns this clone: Its target antigen remains unknown. Base qualities are missing; no much larger clone stands one base away.

From the cysteine through the phenylalanine, the CDR3 covers 16 amino acids. Only the CDR3 region is kept as DNA, spanning 48 bases read in frame from base 1. For CDR1 and CDR2, the germline V gene lists ENHRY and SYGVKD. Clipping removes 2 bases from V and 3 bases from J, with 7 as the unmatched junction base count. The sequence derives from a woman under 30 in good health. The sequenced sample consisted of naive CD4+ T cells from blood. In the paper's terms, the cell subset or site label means: true naive CD4+ T cells. This chain is built from TRBV10-3 and TRBJ2-7, and 10 junction bases match TRBD1. In nucleotide form, the sequence is TGTGCCATCAGTGAGCCAGGGACAGGGGACAGCTACGAGCAGTACTTC. The encoded protein is CAISEPGTGDSYEQYF.